The clone carrying this T cell receptor beta chain was detected ten times or more. This CDR3 has 14 residues. Germline CDR1 reads SGHRS; CDR2 reads YFSETQ. V was trimmed by 0 bases and J by 2 bases, leaving 7 bases between them. The data belong to a study of T cells after yellow fever vaccination. Study-wide points: The CD4 and CD8 compartments had a small share of their clonotypes in common. By day 5 rather than day 15, the secondary response had peaked, though it was weaker.

The study made its TCR cDNA through 5'RACE template switching. That step introduced a universal primer site along with UMIs. TCRdb re-called the 5' RACE reads through MiXCR, storing one row per CDR3 protein. Counted here are 40,000 to 50,000 distinct CDR3 sequences, roughly 7% occurring once; the ten biggest clones make up approximately 15%. The genes are TRBV5-1 and TRBJ2-3, with a possible D match to TRBD2 (6 bases). Source: CD8+ T cells not binding an NS4B(214-222) dextramer, sorted from PBMCs, taken 45 days after the yellow fever booster vaccination. This TCR derives from a man aged 25-40 years who received the YFV17D yellow fever vaccine. CDR3 DNA sequence: TGCGCCAGCAGCTTGGTAGCGGTCACAGATACGCAGTATTTT. Amino acid sequence: CASSLVAVTDTQYF.